This T cell receptor beta chain is from a study of graft-versus-host responses after intestinal transplantation. For the study at large: The transplants performed in recipients were multivisceral, liver-intestinal, or isolated intestinal. Every recipient underwent anti-thymocyte globulin induction, then tacrolimus and steroids for roughly 3 years.

Sequenced by immunoSEQ multiplex PCR; TCRdb stores in-frame clones only, minus some. The sample includes just over 95,000 clones, 90% to 95% of them seen just once. General study findings and limits: GvH clonotypes were identified within recipient marrow, with a subset emerging first in ileum or blood. Allografts carried high graft-versus-host to host-versus-graft clonal ratios in patients having graft-donor T cell macrochimerism.

Notes on this clone: What it recognizes is unknown.

Trimming removed 2 bases at V and 2 bases at J, with 7 bases between. The length of the CDR3 is 13 residues. Germline assignment: CDR1 GTSNPN and CDR2 SVGIG (reference sequence). This clonotype was obtained from a human donor who received an intestinal transplant. Specimen: unstimulated CD4+ T cells sorted from spleen or lymph node cells, collected before intestinal transplant. This sequence joins TRBV30 and TRBJ1-3; D is unclear. The CDR3 DNA reads TGTGCCTGGAGTCCACACACTGGAAACACCATATATTTT. It codes for CAWSPHTGNTIYF.